This is a list of T cell receptor beta chains from one sample in a study of blood T cells in healthy people across ages. TCRdb reprocessed the 5' RACE reads with MiXCR, giving one entry per CDR3 protein. The table lists some 800,000 distinct CDR3 sequences, about 25% of them singletons, with more than 3% in the top ten. The same data also contributed to another study, on T cells of mothers and their children.

The specimen sequenced was blood. These receptors were taken from a boy aged 5-17 years in good health. Both conserved end residues are part of each CDR3. D genes are given only for firm matches. The listing skips clone size in some rows; elsewhere it reads once, few, many or a size class.

j_call clone_size d_call cdr3_length v_call cdr3_nt cdr3_aa
TRBJ2-5 NA NA 15 TRBV7-3 TGTGCCAGCAGCTTATGGGCATGGGGGCAAGAGACCCAGTACTTC CASSLWAWGQETQYF
TRBJ2-5 NA TRBD2 16 TRBV7-6 TGTGCCAGCAGCTTCGGGACTAGCGGGGGCCAAGAGACCCAGTACTTC CASSFGTSGGQETQYF
TRBJ2-1 few NA 15 TRBV5-5 TGTGCCAGCAGCTGGATTTTAATGGAGGGGGATGAGCAGTTCTTC CASSWILMEGDEQFF
TRBJ2-7 NA TRBD2 17 TRBV4-1 TGCGCCAGCAGCCAACCAGTCCTTGGCGGGAGACTCTACGAGCAGTACTTC CASSQPVLGGRLYEQYF
TRBJ1-4 NA NA 14 TRBV7-9 TGTGCCAGCCGTCTCGGGGGCTCGGGAGAAAAACTGTTTTTT CASRLGGSGEKLFF
TRBJ2-5 NA NA 17 TRBV25-1 TGTGCCAGCACCCCCCCGGGGAGACTAGTCTTTGGAGAGACCCAGTACTTC CASTPPGRLVFGETQYF
TRBJ2-1 NA TRBD2 18 TRBV27 TGTGCCAGCAGTTTATTAGGACTAGCGGAATACTCCTACAATGAGCAGTTCTTC CASSLLGLAEYSYNEQFF
TRBJ1-2 NA TRBD1 19 TRBV4-3 TGCGCCAGCAGCCAAGATTGGGCAGGGGGCGCCGCTGGTAACTATGGCTACACCTTC CASSQDWAGGAAGNYGYTF
TRBJ2-7 few NA 15 TRBV20-1 TGCAGTGCTAATGAGCCGGACGTACCCGCTGCCGAGCAGTACTTC CSANEPDVPAAEQYF
TRBJ2-1 NA NA 13 TRBV20-1 TGCAGTGCTAGCACGGGGGGCCGGAATGAGCAGTTCTTC CSASTGGRNEQFF
TRBJ2-1 few TRBD1 16 TRBV29-1 TGCAGCGTCCGCGCCAGTTTCGGGACAGGGGGAAATGAGCAGTTCTTC CSVRASFGTGGNEQFF
TRBJ2-5 NA NA 15 TRBV10-3 TGTGCCATCAGTGAGTTGAGGGGCCTCCGGGAGACCCAGTACTTC CAISELRGLRETQYF
TRBJ1-6 NA NA 13 TRBV7-3 TGTGCCAGCAGCTCCTCAACAAAGGCACCCCTCCACTTT CASSSSTKAPLHF
TRBJ2-5 NA TRBD2 18 TRBV13 TGTGCCAGCAGCACACGGACGGGACTAGCGGGAATCCAAGAGACCCAGTACTTC CASSTRTGLAGIQETQYF
TRBJ2-2 few NA 14 TRBV4-1 TGCGCCAGCAGCCAAGATCTAGTCTCCGGGGAGCTGTTTTTT CASSQDLVSGELFF
TRBJ1-2 NA TRBD1 16 TRBV7-2 TGTGCCAGCAGCTCTTCAGGGGGCGTAGCTAACTATGGCTACACCTTC CASSSSGGVANYGYTF
TRBJ2-2 NA TRBD1 15 TRBV7-8 TGTGCCAGCAGCCCCCAGGGGGCAAGTACCGGGGAGCTGTTTTTT CASSPQGASTGELFF
TRBJ1-6 few NA 13 TRBV7-2 TGTGCCAGCAGCCCCCAATATAATTCACCCCTCCACTTT CASSPQYNSPLHF
TRBJ2-7 NA TRBD1 14 TRBV6-5 TGTGCCAGCAGTTTTGACGGGACAGACTACGAGCAGTACTTC CASSFDGTDYEQYF
TRBJ2-1 NA NA 16 TRBV7-2 TGTGCCAGCAGCCTAGCTAGGGCGCGGCCCAACAATGAGCAGTTCTTC CASSLARARPNNEQFF
TRBJ1-1 NA TRBD1 14 TRBV29-1 TGCAGCGTTAGAGACAGGGAGGGGAACACTGAAGCTTTCTTT CSVRDREGNTEAFF
TRBJ2-5 few NA 14 TRBV29-1 TGCAGCGTTGAAGACGATCGGGGGCAAGAGACCCAGTACTTC CSVEDDRGQETQYF
TRBJ2-1 NA TRBD2 15 TRBV6-2/TRBV6-3 TGTGCCAGCAGAGACGGACTAGCGGGAGGCAATGAGCAGTTCTTC CASRDGLAGGNEQFF
TRBJ2-7 few TRBD1 15 TRBV28 TGTGCCAGCTCGCCCTCAGGGACAGGGGGCTACGAGCAGTACTTC CASSPSGTGGYEQYF
TRBJ1-1 NA TRBD1 14 TRBV5-1 TGCGCCAGCAGACGTGACAGGGACCCCACTGAAGCTTTCTTT CASRRDRDPTEAFF
TRBJ2-2 few NA 15 TRBV4-3 TGCGCCAGCAGCCAAGATCGGGGACTCACCGGGGAGCTGTTTTTT CASSQDRGLTGELFF
TRBJ2-7 NA NA 14 TRBV14 TGTGCCAGCAGCCAAGTACTCAGGCCCTACGAGCAGTACTTC CASSQVLRPYEQYF
TRBJ1-5 many NA 14 TRBV2 TGTGCCAGCACGAGGGACGGAGGCAATCAGCCCCAGCATTTT CASTRDGGNQPQHF
TRBJ2-7 NA NA 12 TRBV29-1 TGCAGCGTTACTCCAAGCGCCTACGAGCAGTACTTC CSVTPSAYEQYF
TRBJ1-4 NA NA 17 TRBV5-1 TGCGCCAGCAGCTTGAATGGGGACCCCACAACTAATGAAAAACTGTTTTTT CASSLNGDPTTNEKLFF
TRBJ2-3 NA TRBD2 18 TRBV6-2/TRBV6-3 TGTGCCAGCAGCGCAACATCTGGACTAGCGGGAGGACCCTATACGCAGTATTTT CASSATSGLAGGPYTQYF
TRBJ2-7 few NA 15 TRBV5-1 TGCGCCAGCAGTTCTCCGGGACACCATACTTACGAGCAGTACTTC CASSSPGHHTYEQYF
TRBJ2-4 NA TRBD1 14 TRBV20-1 TGCAGTACTACTCTCGACAGGGGACTTGGCATTCAGTACTTC CSTTLDRGLGIQYF
TRBJ2-7 NA NA 14 TRBV27 TGTGCCAGCAGTTATTCATATGGGGCCTACGAGCAGTACTTC CASSYSYGAYEQYF
TRBJ2-7 NA NA 15 TRBV7-2 TGTGCCAGCAGCTTTGGGATAGCGAGCTCCTACGAGCAGTACTTC CASSFGIASSYEQYF
TRBJ2-3 NA TRBD2 15 TRBV7-2 TGTGCCAGCAGCTTTAGCGGGGGGGCAGCAGATACGCAGTATTTT CASSFSGGAADTQYF
TRBJ2-4 NA NA 21 TRBV28 TGTGCCAGCAGTTCGCCGGGGGACGTACAGTGGGATCCCGAAGCCAAAAACATTCAGTACTTC CASSSPGDVQWDPEAKNIQYF
TRBJ2-5 few NA 11 TRBV5-1 TGCGCCAGCAGCTTCCGGGAAGCAGCGTACTTC CASSFREAAYF
TRBJ1-2 NA NA 15 TRBV7-9 TGTGCCAGCAGCTTAGTGGGCGCAAAGGGTCATGGCTACACCTTC CASSLVGAKGHGYTF
TRBJ1-1 few TRBD1 17 TRBV14 TGTGCCAGCAGCCCCCGGGACAGGGGGTTCGGGAACACTGAAGCTTTCTTT CASSPRDRGFGNTEAFF
TRBJ1-2 NA NA 14 TRBV7-8 TGTGCCAGCAGCTTAGGATTTTCGGATATGGGCTACACCTTC CASSLGFSDMGYTF
TRBJ1-2 NA NA 11 TRBV6-6 TGTGCCAGCAGTCAAGCTCGGGGCTACACCTTC CASSQARGYTF
TRBJ1-4 NA NA 14 TRBV12-3/TRBV12-4 TGTGCCAGCAGTCCAGGGGCGGGGGATGAAAAACTGTTTTTT CASSPGAGDEKLFF
TRBJ2-7 few NA 15 TRBV7-6 TGTGCCAGCAGCTTAGGATGGGGGGACGGCTACGAGCAGTACTTC CASSLGWGDGYEQYF
TRBJ1-4 NA TRBD1 15 TRBV12-3/TRBV12-4 TGTGCCAGCAGTAGGGACAGTATAACTAATGAAAAACTGTTTTTT CASSRDSITNEKLFF
TRBJ1-4 NA NA 15 TRBV2 TGTGCCAGCAGTGAAGATCCTGAACGTAATGAAAAACTGTTTTTT CASSEDPERNEKLFF
TRBJ2-3 once NA 14 TRBV29-1 TGCGGCGTTGCGGGCAGGGTGAGCACAGATACGCAGTATTTT CGVAGRVSTDTQYF
TRBJ2-1 NA NA 12 TRBV29-1 TGCAGCGTTGAGGGTAGGTCGCCTGAGCAGTTCTTC CSVEGRSPEQFF
TRBJ2-7 NA NA 13 TRBV18 TGTGCCAGCTCACCACAGGGGTACGACGAGCAGTACTTC CASSPQGYDEQYF
TRBJ2-7 NA NA 14 TRBV7-2 TGTGCCAGCAGCCGGTCAGCAGGGTTCTACGAGCAGTACTTC CASSRSAGFYEQYF
TRBJ2-7 few TRBD2 16 TRBV16 TGTGCCAGCAGCCACACCGGAGCGGGAGTTGGTTACGAGCGGTACTTC CASSHTGAGVGYERYF
TRBJ2-5 NA NA 14 TRBV9 TGTGCCAGCAGCGTAGGGTCTCAGAAAGAGACCCAGTACTTC CASSVGSQKETQYF
TRBJ2-4 few TRBD1 19 TRBV7-2 TGTGCCAGCAGCTTAAGAGGACAGGGACAAGTTATAGCCAAAAACATTCAGTACTTC CASSLRGQGQVIAKNIQYF
TRBJ1-4 NA NA 16 TRBV4-3 TGCGCCAGCAGCTACCTAGCGACAGAGCCTAATGAAAAACTGTTTTTT CASSYLATEPNEKLFF